This paragraph covers one T cell receptor beta chain sequence. This sample stems from a study of blood T cell repertoires in COVID-19. Study at large: COVID-19 samples collected from the United States, Italy and Spain covered acute and convalescent phases. PBMCs, B-cell-depleted T cells, or T cells provided the cDNA or gDNA that made up the material.

Trimming removed 10 bases at V and 0 bases at J, with 13 bases between. CDR1 is MNHEY, CDR2 SVGAGI, per germline. CDR3 length equals 13 residues. Original processing notes: Nucleated cell counts were estimated from reference gene primer amplification. Using immunoSEQ multiplex PCR, the repertoire was profiled, and TCRdb retains in-frame clones only, with some absent. The DNA was the basis for D and trimming; V, J and clone size are from that table. The sample has 100,000 or so clones; approximately 79% are singletons. This sequence originates from a man aged 65-85 years with active or convalescent COVID-19. The sequencing input was peripheral blood. The chain recombines TRBV6-5 with TRBJ2-7; D gene uncertain. The CDR3 bases are TGTGCCACCCAAAGCCTAACCTCCTACGAGCAGTACTTC. As protein: CATQSLTSYEQYF.